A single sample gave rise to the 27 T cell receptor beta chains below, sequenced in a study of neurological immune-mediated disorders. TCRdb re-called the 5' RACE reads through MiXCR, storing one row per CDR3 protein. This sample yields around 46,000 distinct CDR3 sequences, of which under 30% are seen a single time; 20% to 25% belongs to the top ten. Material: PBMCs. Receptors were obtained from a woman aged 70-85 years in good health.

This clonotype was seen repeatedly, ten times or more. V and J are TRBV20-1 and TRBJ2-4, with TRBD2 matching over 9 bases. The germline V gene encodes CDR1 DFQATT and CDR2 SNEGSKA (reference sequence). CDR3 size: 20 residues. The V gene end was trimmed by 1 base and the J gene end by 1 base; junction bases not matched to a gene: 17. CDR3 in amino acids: CSARAEWVEREVGAKNIQYF. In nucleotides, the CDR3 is TGCAGTGCTAGAGCCGAATGGGTTGAGCGGGAGGTTGGGGCCAAAAACATTCAGTACTTC.

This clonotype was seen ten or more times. CDR3 loop: CASSPTTSVGEQYF. CDR3 DNA sequence: TGTGCCAGCAGCCCTACTACCTCCGTGGGGGAGCAGTACTTC. The chain recombines TRBV7-7 with TRBJ2-7, with D unclear. Trimming removed 5 bases at V and 7 bases at J, with 18 bases between. The germline gives CDR1 SSHAT, CDR2 FNYEAQ (reference sequence). The CDR3 contains 14 residues.

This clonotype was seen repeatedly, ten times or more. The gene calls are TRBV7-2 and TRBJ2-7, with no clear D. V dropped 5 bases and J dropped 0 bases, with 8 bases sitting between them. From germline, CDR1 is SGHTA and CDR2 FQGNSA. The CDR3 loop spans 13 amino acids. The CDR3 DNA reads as TGTGCCAGCAGCCCCAGACCCTCCTACGAGCAGTACTTC. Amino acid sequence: CASSPRPSYEQYF.

The CDR3 region is CASSPLTGSRDEQYF. The CDR3, as DNA: TGTGCCAGCTCACCTCTGACGGGGTCCAGGGACGAGCAGTACTTC. The chain combines TRBV18 with TRBJ2-7; tentatively, D is TRBD1 or TRBD2 (5 bases each). Germline V CDR1 and CDR2: KGHSH, LQKENI. The V and J ends lost 3 bases and 5 bases respectively, with 17 bases between them. The CDR3 consists of 15 residues.

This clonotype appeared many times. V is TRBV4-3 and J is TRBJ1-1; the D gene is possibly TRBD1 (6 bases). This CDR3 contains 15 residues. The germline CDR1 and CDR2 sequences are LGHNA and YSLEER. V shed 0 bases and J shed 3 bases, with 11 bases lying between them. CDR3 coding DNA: TGCGCCAGCAGCCAAGAACGGGGGGCGTACACTGAAGCTTTCTTT. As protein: CASSQERGAYTEAFF.

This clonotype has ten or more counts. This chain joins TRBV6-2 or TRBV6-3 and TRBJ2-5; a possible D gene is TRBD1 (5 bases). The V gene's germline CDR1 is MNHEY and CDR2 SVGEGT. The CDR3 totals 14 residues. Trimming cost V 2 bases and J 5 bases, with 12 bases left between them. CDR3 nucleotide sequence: TGTGCCAGCAGTTACGGGGCCCAGTCGGAGACCCAGTACTTC. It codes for CASSYGAQSETQYF.

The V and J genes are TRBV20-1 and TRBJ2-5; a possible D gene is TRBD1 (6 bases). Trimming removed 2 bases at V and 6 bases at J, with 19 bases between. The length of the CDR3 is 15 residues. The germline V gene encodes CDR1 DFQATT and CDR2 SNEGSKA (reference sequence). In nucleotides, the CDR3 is TGCAGTGCTAGACCAACTACAGGGTCCGAGAAGACCCAGTACTTC. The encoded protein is CSARPTTGSEKTQYF.

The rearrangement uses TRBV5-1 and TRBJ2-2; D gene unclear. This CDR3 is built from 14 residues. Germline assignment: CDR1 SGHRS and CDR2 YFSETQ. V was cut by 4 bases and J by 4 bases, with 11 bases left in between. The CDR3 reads CASSPIPSTGELFF. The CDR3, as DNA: TGCGCCAGCAGCCCAATTCCGTCCACCGGGGAGCTGTTTTTT.

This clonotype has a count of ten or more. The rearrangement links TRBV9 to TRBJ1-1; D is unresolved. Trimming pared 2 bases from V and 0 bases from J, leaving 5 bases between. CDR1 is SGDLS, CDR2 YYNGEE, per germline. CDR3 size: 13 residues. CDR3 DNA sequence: TGTGCCAGCAGCGTGACCCTGAACACTGAAGCTTTCTTT. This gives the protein CASSVTLNTEAFF.

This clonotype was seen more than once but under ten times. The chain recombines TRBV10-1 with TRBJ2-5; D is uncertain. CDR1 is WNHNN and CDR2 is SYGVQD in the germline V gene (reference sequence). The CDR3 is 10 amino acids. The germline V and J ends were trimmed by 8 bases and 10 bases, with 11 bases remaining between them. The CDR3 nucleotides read TGCGCCAGCTACGATAGGAGCCAGTACTTC. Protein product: CASYDRSQYF.

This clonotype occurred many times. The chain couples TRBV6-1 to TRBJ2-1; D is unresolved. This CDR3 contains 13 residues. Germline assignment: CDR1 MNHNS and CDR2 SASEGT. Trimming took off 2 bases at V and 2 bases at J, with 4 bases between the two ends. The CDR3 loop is CASSETAYNEQFF. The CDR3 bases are TGTGCCAGCAGTGAAACAGCCTACAATGAGCAGTTCTTC.

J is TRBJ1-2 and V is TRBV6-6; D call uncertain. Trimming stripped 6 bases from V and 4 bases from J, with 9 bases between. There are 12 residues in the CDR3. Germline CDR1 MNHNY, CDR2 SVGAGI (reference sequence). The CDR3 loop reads CASREGVYGYTF. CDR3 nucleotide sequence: TGTGCCAGCAGAGAAGGAGTCTATGGCTACACCTTC.

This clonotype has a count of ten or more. CDR3 loop: CSARAGGLAGGIDTDTQYF. CDR3 coding DNA: TGCAGTGCTAGAGCCGGGGGACTAGCGGGAGGCATTGATACAGATACGCAGTATTTT. The chain has TRBV20-1 and TRBJ2-3; 15 bases map to TRBD2. Germline loops: CDR1 DFQATT, CDR2 SNEGSKA (reference sequence). V dropped 1 base and J dropped 3; count of bases not matched to a gene: 11. The CDR3 totals 19 residues.

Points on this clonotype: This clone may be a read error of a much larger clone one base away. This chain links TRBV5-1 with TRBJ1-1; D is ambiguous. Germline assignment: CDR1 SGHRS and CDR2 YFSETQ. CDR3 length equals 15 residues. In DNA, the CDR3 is TGCGCCAGCAGCTTGGTTGGAGGAGAGAACACTGAAGATTTCTTT. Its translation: CASSLVGGENTEDFF.

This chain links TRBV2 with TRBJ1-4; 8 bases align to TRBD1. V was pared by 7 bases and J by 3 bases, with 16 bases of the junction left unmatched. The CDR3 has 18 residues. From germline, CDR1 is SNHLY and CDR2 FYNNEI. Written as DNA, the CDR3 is TGTGCCAGCACCTCGGACAGGGAGGCCTCCGGCGCTAATGAAAAACTGTTTTTT. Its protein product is CASTSDREASGANEKLFF.

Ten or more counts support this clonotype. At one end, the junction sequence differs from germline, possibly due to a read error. CDR3 coding DNA: TGTGCCAGCAAAACCGGGACAGGTGTAAACTTC. Translated: CASKTGTGVNF. The chain links TRBV28 to TRBJ2-7; 8 positions match TRBD1. Germline V lookup: CDR1 MDHEN, CDR2 SYDVKM. The CDR3 runs 11 residues.

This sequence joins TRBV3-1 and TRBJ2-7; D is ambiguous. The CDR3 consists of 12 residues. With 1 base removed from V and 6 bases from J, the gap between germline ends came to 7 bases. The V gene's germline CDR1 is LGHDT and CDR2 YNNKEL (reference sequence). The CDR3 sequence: CASSQAESEQYF. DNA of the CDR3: TGTGCCAGCAGCCAAGCAGAATCCGAGCAGTACTTC.

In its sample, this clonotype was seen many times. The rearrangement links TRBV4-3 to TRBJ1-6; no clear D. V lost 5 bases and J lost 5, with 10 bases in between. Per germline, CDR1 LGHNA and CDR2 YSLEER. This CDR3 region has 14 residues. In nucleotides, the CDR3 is TGCGCCAGCAGCGGCCAGCTCGATAATTCACCCCTCCACTTT. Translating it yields CASSGQLDNSPLHF.

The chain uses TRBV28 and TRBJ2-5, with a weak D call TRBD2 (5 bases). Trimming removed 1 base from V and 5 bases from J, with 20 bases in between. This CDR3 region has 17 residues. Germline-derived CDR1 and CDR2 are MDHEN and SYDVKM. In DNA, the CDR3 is TGTGCCAGCAGTTTATCTCGTGGACTCGGTAGTTTCGAGACCCAGTACTTC. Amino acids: CASSLSRGLGSFETQYF.

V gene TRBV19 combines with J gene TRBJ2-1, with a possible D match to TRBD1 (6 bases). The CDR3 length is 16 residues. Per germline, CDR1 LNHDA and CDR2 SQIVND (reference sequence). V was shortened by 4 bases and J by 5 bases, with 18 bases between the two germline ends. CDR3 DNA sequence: TGTGCCAGTAGTAAAATACCAGGGGCCGGGGACAATGAGCAGTTCTTC. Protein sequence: CASSKIPGAGDNEQFF. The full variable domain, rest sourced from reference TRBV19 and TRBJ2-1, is DGGITQSPKYLFRKEGQNVTLSCEQNLNHDAMYWYRQDPGQGLRLIYYSQIVNDFQKGDIAEGYSVSREKKESFPLTVTSAQKNPTAFYLCASSKIPGAGDNEQFFGPGTRLTVL.

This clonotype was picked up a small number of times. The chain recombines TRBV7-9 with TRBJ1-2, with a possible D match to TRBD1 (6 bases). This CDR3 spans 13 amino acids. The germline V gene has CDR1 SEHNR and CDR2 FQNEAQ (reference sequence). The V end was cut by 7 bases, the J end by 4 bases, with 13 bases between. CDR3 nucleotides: TGTGCCAGCACCCGAGACAGGAGCTATGGCTACACCTTC. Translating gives CASTRDRSYGYTF.

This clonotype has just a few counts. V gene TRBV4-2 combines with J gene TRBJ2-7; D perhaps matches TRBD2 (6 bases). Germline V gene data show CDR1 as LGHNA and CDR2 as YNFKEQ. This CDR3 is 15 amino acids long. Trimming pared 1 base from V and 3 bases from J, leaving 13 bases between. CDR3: CASSQVPGDNYEQYF. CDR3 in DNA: TGTGCCAGCAGCCAAGTGCCGGGGGATAACTACGAGCAGTACTTC.

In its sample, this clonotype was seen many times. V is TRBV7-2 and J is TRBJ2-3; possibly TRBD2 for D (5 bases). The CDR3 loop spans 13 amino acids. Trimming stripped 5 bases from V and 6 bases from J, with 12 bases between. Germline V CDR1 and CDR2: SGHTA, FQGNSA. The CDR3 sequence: CASSETGEDTQYF. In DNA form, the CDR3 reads TGTGCCAGCAGCGAAACCGGGGAGGATACGCAGTATTTT.

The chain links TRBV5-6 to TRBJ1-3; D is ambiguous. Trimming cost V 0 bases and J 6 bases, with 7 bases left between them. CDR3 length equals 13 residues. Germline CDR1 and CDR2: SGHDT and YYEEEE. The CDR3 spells CASSLVLPNTIYF. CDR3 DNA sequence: TGTGCCAGCAGCTTGGTCCTGCCAAACACCATATATTTT.

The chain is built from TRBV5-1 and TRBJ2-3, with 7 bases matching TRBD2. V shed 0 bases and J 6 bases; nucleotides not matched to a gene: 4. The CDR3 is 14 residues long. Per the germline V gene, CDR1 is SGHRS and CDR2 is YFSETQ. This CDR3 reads CASSLVGGSDTQYF. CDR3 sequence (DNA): TGCGCCAGCAGCTTGGTGGGGGGGAGCGATACGCAGTATTTT.

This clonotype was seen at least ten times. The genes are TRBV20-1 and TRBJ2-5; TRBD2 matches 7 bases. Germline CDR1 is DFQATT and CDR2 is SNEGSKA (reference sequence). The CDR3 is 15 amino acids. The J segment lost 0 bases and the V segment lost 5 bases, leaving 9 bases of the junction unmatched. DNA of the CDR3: TGCAGTGCTGGGGGGGACCCCCGGTACCAAGAGACCCAGTACTTC. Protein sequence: CSAGGDPRYQETQYF.

The CDR3 protein is CAWSTGEEETQYF. CDR3 DNA: TGTGCCTGGAGTACGGGGGAGGAAGAGACCCAGTACTTC. V gene TRBV30 combines with J gene TRBJ2-5; tentatively, D is TRBD2 (6 bases). V lost 2 bases and J 3 bases, leaving 10 bases between the germline ends. The CDR3 is 13 amino acids. CDR1 and CDR2 from the germline V gene are GTSNPN and SVGIG (reference sequence).